These 19 T cell receptor beta chains originate from one sample sequenced in a study of T cell repertoires in cytomegalovirus infection. In TCRdb, the reads were re-called with MiXCR into one record per CDR3 protein. The sample shows hundreds of thousands of distinct CDR3 sequences, 30% to 40% of them seen only once. Their cognate antigens are unknown. The sequencing here drew on cultured PBMCs, taken from culture after CMV antigen stimulation. The receptors were sampled from a human donor in good health (CMV status not recorded). Some clones in this sample may be carry-over from other donors' samples.

The chain has TRBV28 and TRBJ2-1; the D gene is possibly TRBD2 (6 bases). The CDR3 has 14 residues. V was pared by 3 bases and J by 6 bases, with 12 bases between. Germline CDR1 and CDR2: MDHEN and SYDVKM. As DNA, the CDR3 is TGTGCCAGCAGTTTCGGGCTAGCGCGCAATGAGCAGTTCTTC. It encodes CASSFGLARNEQFF.

This clonotype showed up many times. The chain recombines TRBV7-2 with TRBJ1-2, with 7 bases matching TRBD1. Germline V gene sequence: CDR1 SGHTA, CDR2 FQGNSA. The CDR3 has 13 residues. V lost 5 bases to trimming and J lost 8 bases; unmatched junction nucleotides: 8. CDR3 DNA: TGTGCCAGCAGCCGTGACAGGGTGCACGGCTACACCTTC. Translated, it gives CASSRDRVHGYTF.

This clonotype came up many times. This chain joins TRBV7-2 and TRBJ1-1; D is possibly TRBD1 (6 bases). V was clipped by 6 bases and J by 6 bases, with 17 bases between them. CDR1 SGHTA and CDR2 FQGNSA come from the germline V gene. The CDR3 spans 14 residues. The CDR3 loop is CASSYGTRGAEAFF. The CDR3 DNA follows: TGTGCCAGCAGTTACGGGACAAGGGGCGCTGAAGCTTTCTTT.

This chain links TRBV7-8 with TRBJ2-1; D not resolved. Trimming took off 6 bases at V and 0 bases at J, with 12 bases between the two ends. Per germline, CDR1 SGHVS and CDR2 FQNEAQ. The CDR3 is 15 amino acids. The CDR3 region is CASRVGRSSYNEQFF. The CDR3 DNA reads as TGTGCCAGCAGGGTCGGAAGGAGCTCCTACAATGAGCAGTTCTTC.

CDR3 sequence reads: CASSPWASGRANNEQFF. CDR3 nucleotides: TGTGCCAGCAGCCCCTGGGCTAGCGGGAGGGCCAACAATGAGCAGTTCTTC. The chain is built from TRBV7-2 and TRBJ2-1; 12 bases fit TRBD2. There are 17 residues in the CDR3. Trimming cost V 5 bases and J 5 bases; bases outside gene matches: 10. In germline, CDR1 is SGHTA, CDR2 FQGNSA.

A few counts support this clonotype. This chain uses TRBV24-1 with TRBJ1-2, with D perhaps matching TRBD1 (6 bases). Germline CDR1 is KGHDR and CDR2 is SFDVKD. Between the trimmed V and J ends, which lost 4 bases and 7 bases, there was a span of 18 bases. CDR3 length equals 15 residues. The CDR3 DNA follows: TGTGCCACCAGTGAACGCGACTCGAACAGGGCTGGCTACACCTTC. It codes for CATSERDSNRAGYTF.

The gene calls are TRBV19 and TRBJ1-2; 8 bases agree with TRBD1. Germline V gene lookup returns CDR1 LNHDA and CDR2 SQIVND (reference sequence). The CDR3 totals 15 residues. V shed 3 bases and J 3 bases; nucleotides not matched to a gene: 6. Here the CDR3 DNA reads TGTGCCAGTAGTATTAAGGCAGGGGGCGACTATGGCTACACCTTC. It translates to CASSIKAGGDYGYTF. Complete variable domain (other parts from reference TRBV19 and TRBJ1-2): DGGITQSPKYLFRKEGQNVTLSCEQNLNHDAMYWYRQDPGQGLRLIYYSQIVNDFQKGDIAEGYSVSREKKESFPLTVTSAQKNPTAFYLCASSIKAGGDYGYTFGSGTRLTVV.

This clonotype was found a few times. The rearrangement links TRBV28 to TRBJ2-1, with 16 bases fitting TRBD2. CDR1 and CDR2 from the germline V gene are MDHEN and SYDVKM. The CDR3 length is 16 residues. The ends lost 6 bases at V and 8 bases at J; junction bases unmatched: 7. The CDR3 bases are TGTGCCAGCAGGGGGACTAGCGGGAGGGGAGTAGATGAGCAGTTCTTC. Its protein product is CASRGTSGRGVDEQFF.

The CDR3 is CASSLPSGVDEQFF. CDR3 in DNA: TGCGCCAGCAGCTTGCCTAGCGGTGTGGATGAGCAGTTCTTC. The chain has TRBV5-1 and TRBJ2-1; TRBD2 aligns across 7 bases. With V trimmed by 1 base and J by 8 bases, 6 bases remained unmatched. This CDR3 has 14 residues. CDR1 SGHRS and CDR2 YFSETQ come from the germline V gene.

The chain joins TRBV6-1 to TRBJ2-3; D perhaps matches TRBD2 (6 bases). CDR3 length equals 13 residues. Germline assignment: CDR1 MNHNS and CDR2 SASEGT. Trimming removed 6 bases at V and 5 bases at J, with 12 bases between. CDR3 DNA sequence: TGTGCCAGCAGCACTAGCTGGCGAGATACGCAGTATTTT. Translating gives CASSTSWRDTQYF.

This clonotype has a handful of counts. This chain uses TRBV7-6 with TRBJ2-4; the D call may be TRBD1 or TRBD2 (7 bases each). This CDR3 comprises 16 residues. Between the trimmed V and J ends, which lost 5 bases and 2 bases, there was a span of 16 bases. Germline V gene data show CDR1 as SGHVS and CDR2 as FNYEAQ. The CDR3 bases are TGTGCCAGCAGCGGTGTCAGGGGGGGCTCCAAAAACATTCAGTACTTC. It is translated as CASSGVRGGSKNIQYF.

This clonotype was seen a handful of times. CDR3 coding DNA: TGTGCCAGCAGCTTACCCGCAGCCAACACTGAAGCTTTCTTT. It specifies CASSLPAANTEAFF. This rearrangement joins TRBV7-8 to TRBJ1-1; D is unresolved. The CDR3 length is 14 residues. Between the trimmed V and J ends, which lost 2 bases and 2 bases, there was a span of 9 bases. CDR1 and CDR2 from the germline V gene are SGHVS and FQNEAQ.

This rearrangement joins TRBV6-2 or TRBV6-3 to TRBJ2-7, with TRBD2 identical over 9 bases. CDR1 MNHEY and CDR2 SVGEGT come from the germline V gene. J gave up 6 bases and V 7 bases, and 7 bases lay outside the gene matches. This CDR3 has 13 residues. Here the CDR3 DNA reads TGTGCCAGCACGACTAGCGGACCGATCGAGCAGTACTTC. The encoded protein is CASTTSGPIEQYF.

This clonotype was seen ten or more times. V and J are TRBV7-9 and TRBJ2-5; TRBD2 agrees at 14 bases. CDR3 length: 16 residues. CDR1 SEHNR and CDR2 FQNEAQ come from the germline V gene (reference sequence). J was trimmed by 5 bases and V by 6 bases; bases with no gene match: 8. CDR3 in DNA: TGTGCCAGCAGTTCGGGACTAGCGGGAGCGGGGGAGACCCAGTACTTC. Its protein is CASSSGLAGAGETQYF.

V gene TRBV29-1 combines with J gene TRBJ2-3; D may be TRBD1 or TRBD2 (6 bases each). V lost 6 bases to trimming and J lost 3 bases, with 13 bases between them. The CDR3 is made up of 13 amino acids. Per germline, CDR1 SQVTM and CDR2 ANQGSEA. CDR3 DNA sequence: TGCAGCGTGGGGGGCCCTGAGACAGATACGCAGTATTTT. Translated: CSVGGPETDTQYF.

This clonotype has more than one count but fewer than ten. This rearrangement joins TRBV4-3 to TRBJ1-4, with D possibly matching TRBD1 (6 bases). V shed 5 bases and J shed 0 bases, with 16 bases lying between them. CDR3 length: 17 amino acids. Germline-derived CDR1 and CDR2 are LGHNA and YSLEER. The CDR3 reads CASSSQTGPATNEKLFF. The CDR3 DNA reads as TGCGCCAGCAGCTCACAGACAGGCCCTGCAACTAATGAAAAACTGTTTTTT.

This chain connects TRBV7-9 to TRBJ2-5; D unresolved. Germline loops: CDR1 SEHNR, CDR2 FQNEAQ (reference sequence). Trimming pared 4 bases from V and 5 bases from J, leaving 14 bases between. The CDR3 covers 14 residues. CDR3 bases: TGTGCCAGCAGCTCGGCAAGAACTGTGGAGACCCAGTACTTC. Residues: CASSSARTVETQYF.

The V and J genes are TRBV9 and TRBJ1-6; D is unresolved. Germline V gives CDR1 SGDLS, CDR2 YYNGEE. V was shortened by 7 bases and J by 1 base, with 15 bases between the two germline ends. The CDR3 loop spans 16 amino acids. The CDR3 protein is CASGPSKGSYNSPLHF. CDR3 sequence (DNA): TGTGCCAGCGGGCCCTCCAAGGGATCCTATAATTCACCCCTCCACTTT.

V is TRBV20-1 and J is TRBJ1-5; D is undetermined. The ends were cut back, 1 base at V and 4 bases at J, with 11 bases in the middle. The CDR3 length is 14 residues. The germline gives CDR1 DFQATT, CDR2 SNEGSKA (reference sequence). The CDR3 is CSARASSPNQPQHF. For the CDR3, the DNA is TGCAGTGCTAGAGCCTCGTCGCCTAATCAGCCCCAGCATTTT.